At least ten counts were recorded for the clone carrying this T cell receptor beta chain. Its target is not known. These data come from a study of T cell repertoires in cytomegalovirus infection. TCRdb called the reads again in MiXCR, with one record for every CDR3 protein. The sample consists of roughly 500,000 distinct CDR3 sequences, 33% of them appearing once. This sequence was found in a human donor in good health (CMV status not recorded). Some clones in this sample may be carry-over from other donors' samples. The starting material was cultured PBMCs, obtained from culture after CMV antigen stimulation.

The DNA of the CDR3 is TGTGCCAGCAGCAAGGACGGGAACTCTGGAAACACCATATATTTT. It is translated as CASSKDGNSGNTIYF. This chain connects TRBV7-2 to TRBJ1-3; D remains ambiguous. From germline, CDR1 is SGHTA and CDR2 FQGNSA. V lost 5 bases and J 0 bases, leaving 11 bases between the germline ends. The CDR3 has 15 residues.